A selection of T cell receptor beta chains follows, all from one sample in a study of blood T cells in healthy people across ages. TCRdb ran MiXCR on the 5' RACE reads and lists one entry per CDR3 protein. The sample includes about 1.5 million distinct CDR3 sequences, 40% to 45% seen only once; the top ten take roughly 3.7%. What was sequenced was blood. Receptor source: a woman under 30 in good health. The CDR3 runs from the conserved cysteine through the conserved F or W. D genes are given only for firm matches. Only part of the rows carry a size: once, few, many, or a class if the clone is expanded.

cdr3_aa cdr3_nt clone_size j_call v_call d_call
CASSPWAGGYEQYF TGTGCCAGCAGCCCATGGGCCGGGGGCTATGAGCAGTACTTC NA TRBJ2-4 TRBV11-2 NA
CASSEQDRPGNQPQHF TGTGCCAGCAGTGAACAGGACAGGCCCGGCAATCAGCCCCAGCATTTT few TRBJ1-5 TRBV6-1 TRBD1
CASSQPGGRVGPLGDTQYF TGCGCCAGCAGCCAACCCGGAGGCAGGGTGGGACCCCTGGGAGATACGCAGTATTTT few TRBJ2-3 TRBV4-3 NA
CASSSWRAMYF TGTGCCAGCAGTTCCTGGCGGGCAATGTACTTC NA TRBJ2-4 TRBV27 NA
CASSLTEEQYF TGTGCCAGCAGCCTCACAGAAGAGCAGTACTTC few TRBJ2-5 TRBV7-2 NA
CASSYRVGDTQYF TGTGCCAGCAGTTATCGGGTGGGAGATACGCAGTATTTT NA TRBJ2-3 TRBV27 NA
CSASGRAIDIQYF TGCAGTGCTAGCGGGAGGGCCATCGACATTCAGTACTTC NA TRBJ2-4 TRBV20-1 TRBD2
CASSLKGLDTGELFF TGTGCCAGCAGTTTAAAGGGCCTCGACACCGGGGAGCTGTTTTTT few TRBJ2-2 TRBV12-3/TRBV12-4 NA
CASSLIIAGNTGELFF TGTGCCAGCAGCTTAATCATAGCGGGGAACACCGGGGAGCTGTTTTTT NA TRBJ2-2 TRBV7-6 TRBD2
CASKKRQGYTEAFF TGTGCCAGCAAAAAGAGACAGGGTTACACTGAAGCTTTCTTT NA TRBJ1-1 TRBV12-3/TRBV12-4 TRBD1
CAISGGLAGSYEQYF TGTGCCATCAGTGGAGGACTAGCGGGCTCCTACGAGCAGTACTTC NA TRBJ2-7 TRBV10-3 TRBD2
CASSFFVGTLEGSYNEQFF TGTGCCAGCAGCTTTTTTGTAGGGACTTTGGAGGGGAGCTACAATGAGCAGTTCTTC once TRBJ2-1 TRBV5-6 NA
CSARFQGREQYF TGCAGTGCTAGATTCCAAGGGCGCGAGCAGTACTTC few TRBJ2-7 TRBV20-1 NA
CASNTGTSLYNEQFF TGTGCCAGTAATACCGGGACTAGCTTGTACAATGAGCAGTTCTTC few TRBJ2-1 TRBV12-3/TRBV12-4 TRBD2
CASTMFPYNEQYF TGTGCCAGCACCATGTTCCCCTACAATGAGCAGTACTTC NA TRBJ2-7 TRBV7-2 NA
CASSLVGGTPNTGELFF TGTGCCAGCAGCTTAGTTGGTGGGACCCCGAACACCGGGGAGCTGTTTTTT NA TRBJ2-2 TRBV7-2 NA
CSITSSAGELFF TGCAGCATCACTTCTAGCGCCGGGGAGCTGTTTTTT NA TRBJ2-2 TRBV29-1 NA
CASSIGQGGSPLHF TGTGCCAGCAGCATAGGACAGGGAGGATCACCCCTCCACTTT NA TRBJ1-6 TRBV28 TRBD1
CASSYQLAGPGNTIYF TGCGCCAGCAGCTATCAACTGGCAGGTCCTGGAAACACCATATATTTT NA TRBJ1-3 TRBV5-1 NA
CASSFQGQGPEAFF TGTGCCAGCAGTTTCCAGGGACAGGGCCCTGAAGCTTTCTTT few TRBJ1-1 TRBV12-3/TRBV12-4 TRBD1
CASSLGRDGVRNEQFF TGCGCCAGCAGCTTAGGTCGGGACGGTGTGCGGAATGAGCAGTTCTTC few TRBJ2-1 TRBV5-1 NA
CASSELGRAGTEVFF TGTGCCAGCAGTGAGCTGGGCCGCGCCGGCACTGAAGTTTTCTTT NA TRBJ1-1 TRBV25-1 NA
CSARDYGTSNQPQHF TGCAGTGCTAGAGATTACGGCACCAGCAATCAGCCCCAGCATTTT NA TRBJ1-5 TRBV20-1 NA
CSVGMVRGTEAFF TGCAGCGTTGGAATGGTCCGGGGCACTGAAGCTTTCTTT NA TRBJ1-1 TRBV29-1 NA
CASRTLAGASYEQYF TGCGCCAGCAGAACCCTAGCGGGGGCCTCCTACGAGCAGTACTTC few TRBJ2-7 TRBV4-1 TRBD2
CASRRAWREGHNEQYF TGTGCCAGCAGAAGGGCCTGGCGGGAAGGCCACAATGAGCAGTACTTC few TRBJ2-7 TRBV6-2/TRBV6-3 NA
CASSQDLGGGETQYF TGCGCCAGCAGCCAAGATCTTGGGGGGGGAGAGACCCAGTACTTC NA TRBJ2-5 TRBV4-3 TRBD2
CASTNKIEWNEQFF TGTGCCAGCACAAACAAAATAGAATGGAATGAGCAGTTCTTC NA TRBJ2-1 TRBV28 NA
CASIDRLSYEQYF TGTGCCAGCATTGACCGCCTCTCCTACGAGCAGTACTTC few TRBJ2-7 TRBV6-1 NA
CASSDVGTGNYGYTF TGTGCCAGCAGCGATGTCGGGACAGGGAACTATGGCTACACCTTC once TRBJ1-2 TRBV9 TRBD1
CASGPGLAAYEQYF TGTGCCAGCGGTCCCGGACTAGCCGCCTACGAGCAGTACTTC NA TRBJ2-7 TRBV6-5 TRBD2
CASSLNRVGPPDTQYF TGTGCCAGCAGCCTAAACAGGGTTGGGCCCCCAGATACGCAGTATTTT once TRBJ2-3 TRBV7-8 NA
CSVGGGLEETQYF TGCAGCGTGGGGGGCGGTCTGGAAGAGACCCAGTACTTC few TRBJ2-5 TRBV29-1 NA
CASSYSTPRQGHGYTF TGTGCCAGCAGTTACTCGACCCCTCGACAGGGGCATGGCTACACCTTC NA TRBJ1-2 TRBV6-6 TRBD1
CASGLTALGQGVYEQYF TGTGCTAGTGGTTTAACCGCTCTGGGACAGGGGGTCTACGAGCAGTACTTC NA TRBJ2-7 TRBV12-5 TRBD1
CASSFLGHQPQHF TGTGCCAGCAGTTTTTTAGGGCATCAGCCCCAGCATTTT few TRBJ1-5 TRBV28 NA
CASSQEARQGGEKLFF TGTGCCAGCAGCCAAGAAGCCCGACAGGGCGGCGAAAAACTGTTTTTT NA TRBJ1-4 TRBV3-1 TRBD1
CSGTLNRGGNEQFF TGCAGCGGAACATTAAACAGGGGGGGCAATGAGCAGTTCTTC NA TRBJ2-1 TRBV29-1 NA
CASSRARENYGYTF TGTGCCAGCAGCAGAGCCAGGGAGAACTATGGCTACACCTTC NA TRBJ1-2 TRBV3-1 NA
CASSGIVDEQYF TGTGCCAGCAGTGGAATCGTGGACGAGCAGTACTTC few TRBJ2-7 TRBV2 NA
CASSLGHNSYNEQYF TGTGCCAGCAGCTTGGGGCACAACTCCTACAATGAGCAGTACTTC NA TRBJ2-7 TRBV5-8 NA
CASRGGGTVEQFF TGTGCCAGCAGGGGAGGGGGTACAGTCGAGCAGTTCTTC NA TRBJ2-1 TRBV7-2 NA
CSARDPRGGVNTGELFF TGCAGTGCTAGAGATCCGCGGGGGGGCGTTAACACCGGGGAGCTGTTTTTT few TRBJ2-2 TRBV20-1 TRBD2
CASSSRGLNRGTQYF TGTGCCAGCAGTTCCCGGGGCCTTAATCGTGGGACCCAGTACTTC NA TRBJ2-5 TRBV12-3/TRBV12-4 NA
CASSSGTGGLNTEAFF TGTGCCAGCAGTTCTGGGACAGGGGGATTGAACACTGAAGCTTTCTTT NA TRBJ1-1 TRBV27 TRBD1
CSAITGAPYGYTF TGCAGTGCCATAACAGGGGCCCCCTATGGCTACACCTTC few TRBJ1-2 TRBV20-1 TRBD1
CASSLGRQAYLYF TGTGCCAGCAGCTTAGGCCGACAGGCCTACCTGTACTTC NA TRBJ2-5 TRBV7-2 NA
CATSSPGSVYSNQPQHF TGTGCCACCAGCAGCCCGGGATCGGTCTATAGCAATCAGCCCCAGCATTTT NA TRBJ1-5 TRBV15 NA
CASSFGGRDTDTQYF TGTGCCAGCAGTTTCGGCGGGAGAGACACAGATACGCAGTATTTT few TRBJ2-3 TRBV28 TRBD2
CSVEGGLGYGYTF TGCAGCGTTGAAGGAGGGCTGGGCTATGGCTACACCTTC few TRBJ1-2 TRBV29-1 NA